The sequence of this T cell receptor beta chain was determined in a study of CXCR3-negative and CXCR3-positive naive CD8 T cells. Study details: For each library, about 1.5 +/- 0.3 million TRB reads were obtained, around 140 million in total.

For this clonotype: Its antigen is not identified.

TRB cDNA libraries were made by UMI-labeled 5' RACE. After re-calling the 5' RACE reads, TCRdb lists one entry per CDR3 protein, DNA absent. Its table records approximately 40,000 distinct CDR3 sequences. Study-wide findings and caveats: Memory, not naive, CXCR3-negative and CXCR3-positive cells differed in TRBV-TRBJ usage.

The source is a human donor in good health. Some clones in this sample may be carry-over from other donors' samples. The sequenced sample was memory CD8+ T cells from blood.

CDR3 in amino acids: CASSPQGRDSPLHF. V gene TRBV28 combines with J gene TRBJ1-6. The CDR3 consists of 14 residues. CDR1 and CDR2 (germline): MDHEN, SYDVKM.